The present T cell receptor (beta chain) was sequenced within a study of blood T cell repertoires in COVID-19. About the research overall: PBMCs, B-cell-depleted T cells, or T cells provided the cDNA or gDNA that made up the material.

TCRdb's copy holds only in-frame clones and misses some; the assay was immunoSEQ multiplex PCR. The top ten clones hold 2.2% of a sample with about 260,000 clones, about 85% of them seen once. Trimming left V 7 bases short and J 4 bases short, with 10 bases between. There are 12 residues in the CDR3. The gene calls are TRBV12-3 or TRBV12-4 and TRBJ1-1, with no clear D. Source material: peripheral blood. This clonotype was obtained from a woman aged 45-65 years who had recovered from COVID-19. The CDR3 loop is CASTSGATEAFF. CDR3 bases: TGTGCCAGCACTTCGGGTGCCACTGAAGCTTTCTTT.